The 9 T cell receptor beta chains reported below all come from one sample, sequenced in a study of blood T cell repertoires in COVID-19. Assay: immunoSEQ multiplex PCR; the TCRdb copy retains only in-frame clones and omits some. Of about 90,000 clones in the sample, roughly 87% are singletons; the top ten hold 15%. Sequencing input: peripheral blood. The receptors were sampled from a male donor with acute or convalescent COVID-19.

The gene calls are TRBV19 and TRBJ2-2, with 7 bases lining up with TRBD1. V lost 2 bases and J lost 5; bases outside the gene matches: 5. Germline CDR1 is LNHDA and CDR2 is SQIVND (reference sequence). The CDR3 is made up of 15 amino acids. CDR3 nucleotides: TGTGCCAGTAGTATATCGAGGGGGCAGACCGGGGAGCTGTTTTTT. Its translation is CASSISRGQTGELFF.

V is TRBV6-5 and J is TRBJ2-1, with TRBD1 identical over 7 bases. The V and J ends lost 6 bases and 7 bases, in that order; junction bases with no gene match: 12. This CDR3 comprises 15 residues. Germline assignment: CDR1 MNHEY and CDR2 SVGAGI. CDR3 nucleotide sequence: TGTGCCAGCAGCGAGGACAGGACCGGACGTAATGAGCAGTTCTTC. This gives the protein CASSEDRTGRNEQFF.

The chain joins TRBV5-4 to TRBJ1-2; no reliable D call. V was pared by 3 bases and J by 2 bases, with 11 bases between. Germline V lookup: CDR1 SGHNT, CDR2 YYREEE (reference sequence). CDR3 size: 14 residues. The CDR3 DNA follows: TGTGCCAGCAGCTCGGGAGGGCCAAACTATGGCTACACCTTC. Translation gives CASSSGGPNYGYTF.

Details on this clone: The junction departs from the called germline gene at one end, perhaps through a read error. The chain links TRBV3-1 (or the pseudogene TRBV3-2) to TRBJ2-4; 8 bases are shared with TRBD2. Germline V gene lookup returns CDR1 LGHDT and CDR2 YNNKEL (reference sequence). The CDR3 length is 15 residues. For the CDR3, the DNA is TGTGCCAGCAGCCGCTTCGGGGGGGCCCAAAACATTCAGCACTTC. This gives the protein CASSRFGGAQNIQHF.

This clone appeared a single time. The CDR3 coding sequence is TGTGCCAGCAGCTTAGGAGGGAGCGTCTACGAGCAGTACTTC. Translating gives CASSLGGSVYEQYF. The chain carries TRBV7-9 and TRBJ2-7; perhaps TRBD2 as D (5 bases). Germline CDR1 reads SEHNR; CDR2 reads FQNEAQ (reference sequence). The CDR3 runs 14 residues. With 1 base removed from V and 3 bases from J, the gap between germline ends came to 10 bases.

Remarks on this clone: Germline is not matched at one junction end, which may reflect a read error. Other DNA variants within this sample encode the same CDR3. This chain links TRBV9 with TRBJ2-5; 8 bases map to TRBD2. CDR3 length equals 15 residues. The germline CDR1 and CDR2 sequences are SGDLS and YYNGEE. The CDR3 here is CASSVGTSHQETQYF. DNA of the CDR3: TGTGCCAGCAGCGTAGGGACTAGCCACCAGGAGACCCAGTACTTC. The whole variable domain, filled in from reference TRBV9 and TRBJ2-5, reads DSGVTQTPKHLITATGQRVTLRCSPRSGDLSVYWYQQSLDQGLQFLIQYYNGEERAKGNILERFSAQQFPDLHSELNLSSLELGDSALYFCASSVGTSHQETQYFGPGTRLLVL.

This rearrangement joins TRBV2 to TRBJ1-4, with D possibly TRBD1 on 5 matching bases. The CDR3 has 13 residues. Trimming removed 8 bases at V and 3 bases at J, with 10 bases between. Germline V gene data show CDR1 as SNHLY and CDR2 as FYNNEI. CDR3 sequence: CASCGASNEKLFF. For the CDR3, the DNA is TGTGCCAGCTGCGGGGCTTCTAATGAAAAACTGTTTTTT.

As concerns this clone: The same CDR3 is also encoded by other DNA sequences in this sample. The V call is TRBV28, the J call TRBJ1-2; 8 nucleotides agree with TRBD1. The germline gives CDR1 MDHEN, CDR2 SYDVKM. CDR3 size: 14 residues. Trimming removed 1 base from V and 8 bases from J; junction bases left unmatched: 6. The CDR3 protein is CASSLSTGGYGYTF. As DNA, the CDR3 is TGTGCCAGCAGTTTATCAACAGGGGGTTACGGCTACACCTTC.

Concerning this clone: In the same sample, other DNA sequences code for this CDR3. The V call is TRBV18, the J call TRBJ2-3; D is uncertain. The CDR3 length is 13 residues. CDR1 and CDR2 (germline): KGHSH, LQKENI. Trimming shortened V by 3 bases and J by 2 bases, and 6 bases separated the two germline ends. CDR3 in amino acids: CASSPPSTDTQYF. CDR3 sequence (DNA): TGTGCCAGCTCACCCCCGTCCACAGATACGCAGTATTTT.